Below are 20 T cell receptor beta chains sequenced from a single sample in a study of cytomegalovirus exposure and HLA in healthy donors. This table comes from immunoSEQ multiplex PCR, and its TCRdb copy is limited to in-frame clones, with some not included. The sample yields about 150,000 clones, just under 90% seen once. The specimen sequenced was PBMCs. The source is a woman aged 25 to 45 in good health and CMV-seropositive.

The rearrangement uses TRBV19 and TRBJ2-1, with 7 bases matching TRBD2. The germline CDR1 and CDR2 sequences are LNHDA and SQIVND (reference sequence). With 4 bases clipped from V and 5 bases from J, the junction kept 5 bases outside the gene matches. The CDR3 spans 14 residues. CDR3 bases: TGTGCCAGTAGTAGGACTAGTGGGGACAATGAGCAGTTCTTC. This translates into CASSRTSGDNEQFF. Full variable domain (rest looked up from reference TRBV19 and TRBJ2-1): DGGITQSPKYLFRKEGQNVTLSCEQNLNHDAMYWYRQDPGQGLRLIYYSQIVNDFQKGDIAEGYSVSREKKESFPLTVTSAQKNPTAFYLCASSRTSGDNEQFFGPGTRLTVL.

The chain carries TRBV9 and TRBJ2-3; no reliable D call. Germline loops: CDR1 SGDLS, CDR2 YYNGEE. This CDR3 comprises 13 residues. Trimming left V 1 base short and J 2 bases short, with 5 bases between. The CDR3 DNA reads as TGTGCCAGCAGCGTACTCCTCACAGATACGCAGTATTTT. Translating it yields CASSVLLTDTQYF.

The chain carries TRBV13 and TRBJ2-1; TRBD1 aligns across 7 bases. The V gene's germline CDR1 is PRHDT and CDR2 FYEKMQ (reference sequence). CDR3 length: 13 amino acids. Trimming removed 6 bases from V and 5 bases from J; junction bases left unmatched: 4. In DNA form, the CDR3 reads TGTGCCAGCAGACAGGGGAATAACAATGAGCAGTTCTTC. Encoded protein: CASRQGNNNEQFF.

Only a few counts were recorded for this clone. V gene TRBV7-9 combines with J gene TRBJ2-3; 7 bases fit TRBD1. CDR1 and CDR2 (germline): SEHNR, FQNEAQ (reference sequence). Germline trimming cut 5 bases from V and 4 bases from J; bases unmatched to any gene: 9. The CDR3 has 15 amino acids. CDR3 in amino acids: CASSDRQGRADTQYF. The CDR3 DNA reads TGTGCCAGCAGCGATAGACAGGGAAGGGCAGATACGCAGTATTTT.

CDR3 sequence: CASSLVWQGSEKLFF. In DNA, the CDR3 is TGTGCCAGCAGCTTAGTCTGGCAGGGGAGCGAAAAACTGTTTTTT. The gene calls are TRBV7-2 and TRBJ1-4, with a possible D match to TRBD1 (6 bases). This CDR3 has 15 residues. Looked up from germline, CDR1 is SGHTA and CDR2 is FQGNSA. Deletions cut 1 base from V and 8 bases from J, with 14 bases between.

The rearrangement joins TRBV27 to TRBJ1-2, with TRBD1 as a possible D gene (5 bases). CDR3 length: 13 amino acids. CDR1 and CDR2 (germline): MNHEY, SMNVEV (reference sequence). Trimming cost V 3 bases and J 8 bases, with 13 bases left between them. This CDR3 is CASSFRDSRGYTF. CDR3 nucleotides: TGTGCCAGCAGTTTCCGGGACTCGAGGGGCTACACCTTC.

The chain has TRBV28 and TRBJ1-6; D is perhaps TRBD1 (6 bases). The CDR3 is 16 amino acids. V lost 4 bases and J 0 bases, leaving 10 bases between the germline ends. Germline assignment: CDR1 MDHEN and CDR2 SYDVKM. The CDR3 coding sequence is TGTGCCAGCAGTTCCACAGGGAGCTCCTATAATTCACCCCTCCACTTT. Translated, it gives CASSSTGSSYNSPLHF.

The rearrangement joins TRBV4-2 to TRBJ2-5, with TRBD2 identical over 7 bases. The V and J ends lost 4 bases and 1 base, in that order; junction bases with no gene match: 6. CDR1 is LGHNA, CDR2 YNFKEQ, per germline. This CDR3 comprises 15 residues. CDR3 sequence reads: CASSRVPGGQETQYF. CDR3 nucleotides: TGTGCCAGCAGCCGCGTTCCGGGAGGCCAAGAGACCCAGTACTTC.

The CDR3 DNA reads as TGTGCCAGCAGTTTGGGCCTACCGAGCACCGGGGAGCTGTTTTTT. Translation gives CASSLGLPSTGELFF. This chain links TRBV28 with TRBJ2-2; D is ambiguous. Germline V gene lookup returns CDR1 MDHEN and CDR2 SYDVKM. The CDR3 runs to 15 residues. V was clipped by 3 bases and J by 4 bases, with 12 bases between them.

The V and J genes are TRBV18 and TRBJ1-2; no definite D call. The CDR3 totals 13 residues. V lost 3 bases, J lost 8 bases, and 13 bases lay in between. CDR1 KGHSH and CDR2 LQKENI come from the germline V gene. Written as DNA, the CDR3 is TGTGCCAGCTCACCTGAGATCGGCGGGGGCTACACCTTC. Amino acid sequence: CASSPEIGGGYTF. Based on the CDR3 plus reference TRBV18 and TRBJ1-2, the full variable domain is NAGVMQNPRHLVRRRGQEARLRCSPMKGHSHVYWYRQLPEEGLKFMVYLQKENIIDESGMPKERFSAEFPKEGPSILRIQQVVRGDSAAYFCASSPEIGGGYTFGSGTRLTVV.

The CDR3 reads CASSAKTSYEQFF. CDR3 bases: TGTGCCAGCAGCGCGAAGACTAGCTATGAGCAGTTCTTC. J is TRBJ2-1 and V is TRBV5-5, with TRBD2 identical over 7 bases. CDR1 is SGHKS, CDR2 YYEKEE, per germline (reference sequence). Trimming at V came to 4 bases and at J to 8 bases, leaving 6 bases not matched to a gene. This CDR3 comprises 13 residues.

The count of this clone is one. V gene TRBV18 combines with J gene TRBJ2-7; 12 bases are shared with TRBD2. Germline CDR1 KGHSH, CDR2 LQKENI. This CDR3 is 16 amino acids long. V was clipped by 3 bases and J by 2 bases; unmatched bases: 5. The CDR3: CASSPPSGGATYEQYF. The CDR3 DNA reads as TGTGCCAGCTCACCTCCTAGCGGGGGGGCCACCTACGAGCAGTACTTC.

This chain connects TRBV6-4 to TRBJ2-2, with D possibly being TRBD1 (6 bases). Germline CDR1 MRHNA, CDR2 SNTAGT. The CDR3 covers 16 residues. The V and J ends lost 4 bases and 1 base respectively, with 13 bases between them. CDR3 amino acids: CASSGLGAENTGELFF. CDR3 nucleotides: TGTGCCAGCAGTGGGTTGGGGGCCGAGAACACCGGGGAGCTGTTTTTT.

In its sample, this clone was seen once. The chain recombines TRBV28 with TRBJ1-5; D is possibly TRBD1 (5 bases). Trimming pared 3 bases from V and 1 base from J, leaving 13 bases between. Germline loops: CDR1 MDHEN, CDR2 SYDVKM. The CDR3 is made up of 16 amino acids. As DNA, the CDR3 is TGTGCCAGCAGTTTGGGAGGGGTCATAAGCAATCAGCCCCAGCATTTT. Its protein is CASSLGGVISNQPQHF.

J is TRBJ2-7 and V is TRBV6-6; 7 bases line up with TRBD2. This CDR3 has 16 residues. Germline V gene sequence: CDR1 MNHNY, CDR2 SVGAGI (reference sequence). The trim removed 5 bases at V and 0 bases at J, leaving 10 bases unmatched. As DNA, the CDR3 is TGTGCCAGCAGTGGGGGGGGTACTAGCGCCTCCTACGAGCAGTACTTC. Translating it yields CASSGGGTSASYEQYF.

This sequence joins TRBV6-5 and TRBJ1-5; 7 bases map to TRBD1. V lost 6 bases to trimming and J lost 3 bases; unmatched junction nucleotides: 2. This CDR3 spans 13 amino acids. Looked up from germline, CDR1 is MNHEY and CDR2 is SVGAGI. CDR3 DNA: TGTGCCAGCAGAGACAGGGACAATCAGCCCCAGCATTTT. It specifies CASRDRDNQPQHF.

The chain recombines TRBV15 with TRBJ1-2; 7 nucleotides align to TRBD1. The germline gives CDR1 LNHNV, CDR2 YYDKDF (reference sequence). V shed 1 base and J 8 bases; nucleotides not matched to a gene: 10. The length of the CDR3 is 15 residues. The DNA of the CDR3 is TGTGCCACCAGCAGAGTCCCGGGCAGGGGGAGAGGCTACACCTTC. Protein product: CATSRVPGRGRGYTF. The full variable domain, with the rest looked up from reference TRBV15 and TRBJ1-2, is DAMVIQNPRYQVTQFGKPVTLSCSQTLNHNVMYWYQQKSSQAPKLLFHYYDKDFNNEADTPDNFQSRRPNTSFCFLDIRSPGLGDTAMYLCATSRVPGRGRGYTFGSGTRLTVV.

V and J are TRBV2 and TRBJ2-1, with 12 bases identical to TRBD2. CDR1 is SNHLY, CDR2 FYNNEI, per germline. Trimming at V came to 6 bases and at J to 4 bases, leaving 4 bases not matched to a gene. This CDR3 contains 15 residues. The CDR3, as DNA: TGTGCCAGCAGAGCGACTAGCGGGGGATACAATGAGCAGTTCTTC. Translating it yields CASRATSGGYNEQFF.

This clone was counted once. CDR3: CASKEDSFSGNTIYF. In DNA, the CDR3 is TGTGCCAGCAAAGAGGACAGTTTCTCTGGAAACACCATATATTTT. The chain uses TRBV6-5 and TRBJ1-3; perhaps TRBD1 as D (6 bases). This CDR3 contains 15 residues. Per germline, CDR1 MNHEY and CDR2 SVGAGI. V was pared by 7 bases and J by 0 bases, with 13 bases between.

The chain recombines TRBV5-1 with TRBJ2-2, with 8 bases identical to TRBD2. This CDR3 comprises 17 residues. Germline loops: CDR1 SGHRS, CDR2 YFSETQ. J was trimmed by 5 bases and V by 2 bases; bases with no gene match: 11. For the CDR3, the DNA is TGCGCCAGCAGCTTCCAACCCCCAGCGGGAGAAACCGGGGAGCTGTTTTTT. Amino acid sequence: CASSFQPPAGETGELFF.